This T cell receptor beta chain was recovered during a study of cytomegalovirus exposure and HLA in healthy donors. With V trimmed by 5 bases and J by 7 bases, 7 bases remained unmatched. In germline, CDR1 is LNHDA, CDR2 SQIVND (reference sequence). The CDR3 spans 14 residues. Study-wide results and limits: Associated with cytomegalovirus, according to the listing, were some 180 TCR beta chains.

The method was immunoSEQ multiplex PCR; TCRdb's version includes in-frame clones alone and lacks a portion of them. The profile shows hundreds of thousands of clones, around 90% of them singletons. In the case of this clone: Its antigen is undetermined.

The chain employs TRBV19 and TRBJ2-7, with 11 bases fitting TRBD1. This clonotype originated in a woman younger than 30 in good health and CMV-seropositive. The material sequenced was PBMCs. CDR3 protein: CASSRGQGAEEQYF. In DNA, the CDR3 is TGTGCCAGTAGTCGCGGACAGGGGGCGGAGGAGCAGTACTTC.